The rows below give T cell receptor beta chains drawn from one sample of a study of cytomegalovirus exposure and HLA in healthy donors. Profiled with immunoSEQ multiplex PCR; TCRdb holds only in-frame clones, not every one. The sample yields some 150,000 clones, more than 85% seen once. The sample taken for sequencing was PBMCs. The origin of the receptors is a man between 18 and 29 years old in good health and CMV-seronegative. CDR3s include the opening cysteine and the closing phenylalanine or tryptophan. A D gene is named only where the DNA matches it firmly. Only part of the rows carry a size: once, few, many, or a class if the clone is expanded.

j_call	v_call	clone_size	d_call	cdr3_aa	cdr3_nt
TRBJ2-7	TRBV10-3	NA	TRBD1	CAISSTGFSYEQYF	TGTGCCATCAGTTCGACAGGGTTCTCCTACGAGCAGTACTTC
TRBJ2-1	TRBV18	NA	NA	CASSLGNNEQFF	TGTGCCAGCTCACTCGGGAACAATGAGCAGTTCTTC
TRBJ1-1	TRBV27	few	NA	CASSPPGWNTEAFF	TGTGCCAGCAGTCCTCCCGGTTGGAACACTGAAGCTTTCTTT
TRBJ2-3	TRBV9	NA	TRBD2	CASSSGLASTDTQYF	TGTGCCAGCAGCTCTGGACTAGCTAGCACAGATACGCAGTATTTT
TRBJ2-5	TRBV7-9	NA	TRBD1	CASSYDRGRPVETQYF	TGTGCCAGCAGCTACGACAGGGGGCGCCCCGTAGAGACCCAGTACTTC
TRBJ2-1	TRBV5-1	NA	NA	CASSTLGDEQFF	TGCGCCAGCAGTACCCTAGGGGATGAGCAGTTCTTC
TRBJ2-2	TRBV5-1	once	TRBD2	CASSWGTSGSLLSPGELFF	TGCGCCAGCAGCTGGGGGACTAGCGGGAGTCTTCTTTCACCCGGGGAGCTGTTTTTT
TRBJ2-3	TRBV6-1	NA	TRBD2	CASSEYSHLGGTDTQYF	TGTGCCAGCAGTGAATACTCCCACCTCGGGGGGACAGATACGCAGTATTTT
TRBJ2-1	TRBV19	NA	TRBD2	CASSIYGSGGAYNEQFF	TGTGCCAGTAGTATCTATGGTAGCGGGGGGGCATACAATGAGCAGTTCTTC
TRBJ2-2	TRBV13	NA	NA	CASSLARSGELFF	TGTGCCAGCAGCTTAGCCAGGTCCGGGGAGCTGTTTTTT
TRBJ2-7	TRBV27	NA	TRBD1	CASSVSTGPYEQYF	TGTGCCAGCAGTGTCTCGACAGGGCCCTACGAGCAGTACTTC
TRBJ2-5	TRBV6-5	NA	TRBD1	CASSSRTGLRETQYF	TGTGCCAGCAGTTCTCGGACAGGGCTGAGAGAGACCCAGTACTTC
TRBJ1-1	TRBV27	NA	TRBD1	CASSSRQGHTEAFF	TGTGCCAGCAGTTCAAGACAGGGGCACACTGAAGCTTTCTTT
TRBJ2-1	TRBV5-5	NA	TRBD1	CASSQGTGVISYNEQFF	TGTGCCAGCAGCCAGGGAACAGGGGTTATTTCCTACAATGAGCAGTTCTTC
TRBJ1-2	TRBV21-1	NA	NA	CASSKGGTGSPGYTF	TGTGCCAGCAGCAAAGGAGGGACAGGGTCCCCTGGCTACACCTTC
TRBJ2-7	TRBV19	NA	TRBD1	CASSIRGQGRTYEQYF	TGTGCCAGTAGTATACGGGGACAGGGGCGCACCTACGAGCAGTACTTC
TRBJ2-3	TRBV5-4	NA	NA	CASSLAGTQNTQYF	TGTGCCAGCAGCTTGGCCGGGACTCAAAATACGCAGTATTTT
TRBJ2-2	TRBV9	NA	TRBD2	CASSSEGLAAATGELFF	TGTGCCAGCAGCTCGGAGGGACTAGCGGCCGCCACCGGGGAGCTGTTTTTT